This TCR beta chain was obtained from a study of beta chain features in type 1 diabetes. The study's findings and limits: TCRB CDR3s from Type 1 diabetes patients were moderately but significantly shorter in all four CD4+ subsets.

CDR3 length: 13 amino acids. Trimming stripped 0 bases from V and 8 bases from J, with 11 bases between. Germline loops: CDR1 SGHRS, CDR2 YFSETQ. As regards this clone: Its antigen is as yet unknown.

TCRB transcripts that were expressed got sequenced, as all of the isolated RNA had been reverse transcribed. Profiling relied on immunoSEQ multiplex PCR, and the TCRdb table lists in-frame clones only, not all of them. There are around 250,000 clones in the sample; about 14% occur only once, and roughly 0.019% lies in the top ten. Sequenced input: naive CD4+ T cells from blood. The sequence derives from a young man with type 1 diabetes. The chain employs TRBV5-1 and TRBJ1-2; possible D gene TRBD1, 5 bases. The CDR3 DNA reads TGCGCCAGCAGCTTGGAAGGGGAAGGGGGCTACACCTTC. The encoded protein is CASSLEGEGGYTF.